Listed here are 12 T cell receptor beta chains from one sample, sequenced in a study of blood T cell repertoires in COVID-19. The table came from immunoSEQ multiplex PCR; TCRdb's copy has only in-frame clones and leaves some out. This sample has about 310,000 clones, with about nine tenths found just once. The sequenced sample consisted of peripheral blood. The receptors were gathered from a man in his forties or fifties with active or convalescent COVID-19.

The genes are TRBV6-1 and TRBJ1-6, with unresolved D. CDR1 MNHNS and CDR2 SASEGT come from the germline V gene. Trimming shortened V by 5 bases and J by 14 bases, and 10 bases separated the two germline ends. This CDR3 is built from 11 residues. The CDR3 sequence is CASSFDGALHF. DNA for the CDR3: TGTGCCAGCAGTTTCGACGGGGCCCTCCACTTT.

This clone was counted only a few times. This rearrangement joins TRBV18 to TRBJ1-1; D might be TRBD1 (6 bases). Germline V gives CDR1 KGHSH, CDR2 LQKENI. Trimming pared 3 bases from V and 0 bases from J, leaving 8 bases between. The CDR3 extends over 14 amino acids. As DNA, the CDR3 is TGTGCCAGCTCACCTTACAGGGTGAACACTGAAGCTTTCTTT. Translated, it gives CASSPYRVNTEAFF. Filled out from reference TRBV18 and TRBJ1-1, the complete variable domain reads NAGVMQNPRHLVRRRGQEARLRCSPMKGHSHVYWYRQLPEEGLKFMVYLQKENIIDESGMPKERFSAEFPKEGPSILRIQQVVRGDSAAYFCASSPYRVNTEAFFGQGTRLTVV.

This clone was picked up a small number of times. The chain couples TRBV18 to TRBJ2-3; 9 bases are a match to TRBD1. This CDR3 comprises 15 residues. CDR1 is KGHSH and CDR2 is LQKENI in the germline V gene. Trimming removed 6 bases from V and 3 bases from J; junction bases left unmatched: 7. CDR3 nucleotides: TGTGCCAGCTCCAGGACAGGGACAGGGACAGATACGCAGTATTTT. Residues: CASSRTGTGTDTQYF. Looking up the rest from reference TRBV18 and TRBJ2-3 gives the full variable domain: NAGVMQNPRHLVRRRGQEARLRCSPMKGHSHVYWYRQLPEEGLKFMVYLQKENIIDESGMPKERFSAEFPKEGPSILRIQQVVRGDSAAYFCASSRTGTGTDTQYFGPGTRLTVL.

The J gene is TRBJ2-2, the V gene TRBV4-3, with 14 bases lining up with TRBD2. Germline CDR1 reads LGHNA; CDR2 reads YSLEER. After removal of 0 bases from V and 4 bases from J, the junction contained 7 bases not matched to a gene. The length of the CDR3 is 19 residues. The CDR3 loop is CASSQEAGLAGGITGELFF. For the CDR3, the DNA is TGCGCCAGCAGCCAAGAAGCCGGACTAGCGGGGGGAATCACCGGGGAGCTGTTTTTT.

The rearrangement joins TRBV16 to TRBJ1-2; the D gene is possibly TRBD1 (6 bases). In germline, CDR1 is KGHSY, CDR2 FQNENV. The CDR3 has 14 residues. V lost 4 bases and J 0 bases, leaving 9 bases between the germline ends. DNA of the CDR3: TGTGCCAGCAGCCGGGACAAGACTAACTATGGCTACACCTTC. It specifies CASSRDKTNYGYTF.

The chain has TRBV7-2 and TRBJ1-1; 9 bases match TRBD1. J gave up 5 bases and V 6 bases, and 7 bases lay outside the gene matches. Germline CDR1 is SGHTA and CDR2 is FQGNSA. There are 14 residues in the CDR3. In DNA form, the CDR3 reads TGTGCCAGCAGTCAACAGGGGGCGCGGACTGAAGCTTTCTTT. It codes for CASSQQGARTEAFF.

The chain combines TRBV10-3 with TRBJ2-7; 9 bases fit TRBD1. CDR3 length: 15 residues. CDR1 is ENHRY, CDR2 SYGVKD, per germline. V dropped 5 bases and J dropped 6; count of bases not matched to a gene: 11. CDR3 sequence (DNA): TGTGCCATCAGTCCGGGACAGGGTACCCTCGGCGAGCAGTACTTC. This gives the protein CAISPGQGTLGEQYF.

The V gene is TRBV4-3, the J gene TRBJ2-4; 9 nucleotides match TRBD1. CDR3 length equals 17 residues. The V segment lost 1 base and the J segment 1 base; nucleotides outside the gene matches: 5. Germline CDR1 and CDR2: LGHNA and YSLEER. Here the CDR3 reads CASSQVGTGLAKNIQYF. CDR3 nucleotides: TGCGCCAGCAGCCAAGTAGGGACAGGGTTGGCCAAAAACATTCAGTACTTC.

The chain combines TRBV6-6 with TRBJ1-1, with 9 bases identical to TRBD1. The CDR3 covers 14 residues. The germline V gene has CDR1 MNHNY and CDR2 SVGAGI (reference sequence). After removal of 6 bases from V and 4 bases from J, the junction contained 6 bases not matched to a gene. The CDR3 coding sequence is TGTGCCAGCAGGCCTCCGACAGGGGGCACTGAAGCTTTCTTT. Encoded protein: CASRPPTGGTEAFF.

This chain joins TRBV28 and TRBJ1-5; TRBD1 agrees at 8 bases. The CDR3 totals 14 residues. V was pared by 3 bases and J by 6 bases, with 4 bases of the junction left unmatched. Germline V gives CDR1 MDHEN, CDR2 SYDVKM. The CDR3, as DNA: TGTGCCAGCAGTTTGATGGACAGGGCTCAGCCCCAGCATTTT. Protein sequence: CASSLMDRAQPQHF.

The chain carries TRBV5-4 and TRBJ2-7, with a weak D call TRBD2 (8 bases). The length of the CDR3 is 16 residues. V gave up 4 bases and J gave up 11 bases, with 28 bases separating them. Per the germline V gene, CDR1 is SGHNT and CDR2 is YYREEE (reference sequence). In DNA, the CDR3 is TGTGCCAGCAGCGTAGCGTCAAGGGAGGGGGCGCGGGAGGAGTACTTC. Encoded protein: CASSVASREGAREEYF. Together with reference TRBV5-4 and TRBJ2-7, the CDR3 gives the full variable domain: ETGVTQSPTHLIKTRGQQVTLRCSSQSGHNTVSWYQQALGQGPQFIFQYYREEENGRGNFPPRFSGLQFPNYSSELNVNALELDDSALYLCASSVASREGAREEYFGPGTRLTVT.

The V call is TRBV28, the J call TRBJ2-1, with 7 bases matching TRBD1. The V segment lost 5 bases and the J segment 0 bases; nucleotides outside the gene matches: 4. The CDR3 has 15 residues. Germline values: CDR1 MDHEN, CDR2 SYDVKM. CDR3 in amino acids: CASSGGQISYNEQFF. CDR3 in DNA: TGTGCCAGCAGTGGGGGACAGATCTCCTACAATGAGCAGTTCTTC.